This T cell receptor beta chain appears in the sequencing data of a study of immune heterogeneity within non-small cell lung tumors. Study observations and caveats: With an R of roughly 0.31, local T-cell clonality correlated moderately but significantly with local tumor mutational burden. Identical dominant CDR3 beta clonotypes were found recurring across a patient's tumor sites, along with site-unique high-frequency clones.

The germline gives CDR1 DFQATT, CDR2 SNEGSKA (reference sequence). Trimming cost V 1 base and J 5 bases, with 26 bases left between them. This CDR3 has 18 residues. Multiplex PCR (32 V and 13 J primers) was used to amplify the TCR beta CDR3. TCRdb reanalysed the multiplex PCR reads using MiXCR and keeps one entry per CDR3 protein. Among roughly 23,000 distinct CDR3 sequences listed, 25% to 30% were seen once. Genomic DNA from bulk tumor acted as the template, and around 0.55 ug was loaded per sample. Collection of several biopsies per primary tumor, spaced far apart, took place during surgery. The study enrolled patients with untreated, newly diagnosed non-small cell lung cancer who underwent curative surgery. This clonotype was seen a handful of times. Antigen unknown.

The origin of this receptor is a man in his forties with non-small cell lung cancer. The chain couples TRBV20-1 to TRBJ1-2, with D maybe TRBD1 (6 bases). The sequenced material came from lung tumor tissue. For the CDR3, the DNA is TGCAGTGCTAGAGCGGGGGGTCAGGGGCGAGCGGTCGGGTATGGCTACACCTTC. Encoded protein: CSARAGGQGRAVGYGYTF.